The rows below give T cell receptor beta chains drawn from one sample of a study of T cell repertoires in cytomegalovirus infection. TCRdb passed the reads through MiXCR, listing each CDR3 protein once. The table has about 340,000 distinct CDR3 sequences, roughly 29% seen once. No antigen has been assigned to these receptors. The sample was cultured PBMCs, taken from culture after CMV antigen stimulation. The receptor source for this set is a human donor in good health (CMV status not recorded). Some clones in this sample may be carry-over from other donors' samples. The CDR3 runs from the conserved cysteine through the conserved F or W. D genes are given only for firm matches. Only some rows state a clone size, as once, few, many or a class for expanded clones.

>TRBJ2-3|TRBV12-3/TRBV12-4|.|TRBD2
TGTGCCAGCAGTTTAGTTGGCGGGAGAGAGGTTACGCAGTATTTT
CASSLVGGREVTQYF
>TRBJ1-6|TRBV19|.|.
TGTGCCAGTAAGGCGGTGAGCTCCTATAATTCACCCCTCCACTTT
CASKAVSSYNSPLHF
>TRBJ1-4|TRBV29-1|once|TRBD1
TGCAGCGCCTTTGTAGGGGGCGGTGAAAAACTGTTTTTT
CSAFVGGGEKLFF
>TRBJ2-5|TRBV7-6|once|.
TGTGCCAGCAGCTCGCCCCCGCAGGGAGAGACCCAGTACTTC
CASSSPPQGETQYF
>TRBJ1-1|TRBV27|few|.
TGTGCCAGCACCCCGCGGTGGGGGGCGGGAACTGAAGCTTTCTTT
CASTPRWGAGTEAFF
>TRBJ2-7|TRBV28|.|.
TGTGCCAGCAAACGGAGCGGATGGGGTACCTACGAGCAGTACTTC
CASKRSGWGTYEQYF
>TRBJ1-2|TRBV11-3|.|.
TGTGCCAGCAGCCGTCGGGGGCGCCGGGATGGCTACACCTTC
CASSRRGRRDGYTF
>TRBJ1-4|TRBV12-3/TRBV12-4|.|.
TGTGCCAGCAGTAAATCCGCGTCGGACAGCACTAATGAAAAACTGTTTTTT
CASSKSASDSTNEKLFF
>TRBJ1-2|TRBV2|.|.
TGTGCCAGCAGTGAATTAAGGGGCACTGGAACCCTGATCACCTTC
CASSELRGTGTLITF
>TRBJ1-5|TRBV12-3/TRBV12-4|.|TRBD1
TGTGCCAGCAGTTGGGGGACAGGGTTTCAGCCCCAGCATTTT
CASSWGTGFQPQHF
>TRBJ1-2|TRBV6-8|few|TRBD1
TGTGCCAGCAGCTGGGACAGGGGATATGGCTACACCTTC
CASSWDRGYGYTF
>TRBJ1-1|TRBV11-2|.|.
TGTGCCAGCAGCTCCTCACAGGGCACCACTGAAGCTTTCTTT
CASSSSQGTTEAFF
>TRBJ2-7|TRBV5-4|.|TRBD2
TGTGCCAGCAATCTAGCGGAACAATCTTACGAGCAGTACTTC
CASNLAEQSYEQYF
>TRBJ2-7|TRBV7-6|few|.
TGTGCCAGCAGCCCGAAATACGAGCAGTACTTC
CASSPKYEQYF
>TRBJ1-1|TRBV7-3|many|.
TGTGCCAGCAGCTTAGCAGGGAATAGGTATGAGGACACTGAAGCTTTCTTT
CASSLAGNRYEDTEAFF
>TRBJ1-1|TRBV6-1|few|.
TGTGCCAGCAGTGAAGTGGGTATTCGGGACACTGAAGCTTTCTTT
CASSEVGIRDTEAFF
>TRBJ2-7|TRBV10-3|.|.
TGTGCCATCAGAGCCAACAGGGACGAGCAGTACTTC
CAIRANRDEQYF
>TRBJ2-1|TRBV19|few|.
TGTGCCAGTAGTACAGGGGCCCTTAGGGCCTACAATGAGCAGTTCTTC
CASSTGALRAYNEQFF
>TRBJ1-1|TRBV12-3/TRBV12-4|few|TRBD1
TGTGCCAGCACCCTCAGGGGGGGGGGAACTGAAGCTTTCTTT
CASTLRGGGTEAFF
>TRBJ2-7|TRBV20-1|.|.
TGCAGTGCTAGAGTGGGGAGAATCGAGCAGTACTTC
CSARVGRIEQYF
>TRBJ1-6|TRBV11-2|.|TRBD1
TGTGCCAGCAGCTTGGACAGGCATTCACCCCTCCACTTT
CASSLDRHSPLHF
>TRBJ2-7|TRBV7-3|.|.
TGTGCCAGCAGCTTAGCGAACGGGCCCTACGAGCAGTACTTC
CASSLANGPYEQYF
>TRBJ2-1|TRBV6-2/TRBV6-3|.|.
TGTGCCAGCAGTTCCAAAATGGGGCAGTTCTTC
CASSSKMGQFF
>TRBJ1-4|TRBV6-2/TRBV6-3|few|.
TGTGCCAGCAGTTACGGTCTGGGAAGTGAAAAACTGTTTTTT
CASSYGLGSEKLFF
>TRBJ1-1|TRBV18|few|.
TGTGCCAGCTCGCAAACGGGACGCCTGGTTACTGAAGCTTTCTTT
CASSQTGRLVTEAFF